This T cell receptor beta chain originates from a study of PD-L1 blockade in urothelial cancer (dated by TCRdb to about 2017). Looking at the study overall: All patients started therapy in the mid-2010s and received atezolizumab 1,200 mg intravenously every 3 weeks. Pretreatment blood TCR-seq was available for twenty-nine patients, at least one posttreatment blood collection was obtained for some 24 patients, and tumor TCR-seq was available for some 24 patients. An ECOG performance status of 0 or 1 was recorded for the patients, and 0 to 3 prior chemotherapy regimens had been received by the patients. Pretreatment tumor samples, along with matched peripheral blood collected serially before and after atezolizumab treatment, underwent TCR sequencing. In the same patients who had TCR sequencing, pretreatment tumors also underwent whole exome sequencing and RNA sequencing. Blood samples were analyzed at two time points: 3 weeks after treatment start (second dose) and 6 weeks after treatment start. Under 10 patients achieved durable clinical benefit and some 20 did not. An exploratory multi-omic analysis was conducted of the somatic, immune and clinical correlates of response to PD-L1 blockade with atezolizumab in urothelial cancer. Durable clinical benefit meant progression-free survival longer than 6 months, and TCR features were also tested against progression-free and overall survival. A median of roughly 140,000 T cells and 83,000 or so unique TCRs was obtained from blood samples, and a median clonality of roughly 0.08 was observed. About 90% of the roughly 30 patients were males with bladder-origin urothelial cancer, and about 65% of the roughly 29 reported a prior smoking history.

General findings and caveats noted by the study authors: Because the sample size was small (n ≈ 28) and many of the analyses were exploratory, the results are meant to be hypothesis-generating. Improved progression-free and overall survival was found to be associated with pretreatment peripheral blood TCR clonality below the median. At 3 weeks after the start of treatment, tumor-associated TCR clones in peripheral blood had expanded more in patients with durable benefit (n ≈ 24, p = 0.022).

Trimming takes 5 bases from V and 2 bases from J, and the germline ends sit 13 bases apart. The CDR3 runs 15 amino acids, cysteine and phenylalanine included. Only the CDR3 part of the read is kept: 45 bases, read in frame from the first base. CDR1 and CDR2, per the germline V gene (reference sequence), are MNHEY and SMNVEV. With regard to this clone: The antigen it binds to is not known. It has no much larger one-base neighbor in the sample; base qualities were not kept.

Synthetic TCR analog templates were spiked into each PCR so that absolute template abundance could be estimated from read counts. The immunoSEQ assay used bias-controlled V and J gene primers to amplify TCRbeta CDR3 regions from genomic DNA. Sequencing of rearranged TCRbeta segments was done at approximately 20X coverage. The paper's data handling went like this. Clustering was used to correct sequencing errors, and CDR3s were annotated against IMGT so that V, D and J genes could be assigned. Out-of-frame and stop-codon sequences were excluded, and only productive TCRbeta rearrangements were used in downstream analyses. Clonality was computed as one minus Shannon entropy normalized by the log of the number of unique productive sequences. Clones differing between time points or between blood and tumor were identified by Fisher's exact test with Benjamini-Hochberg correction at adjusted p below 0.01. In TCRdb, the immuneACCESS table is reduced to in-frame sequences with V and J assigned. These tables do not hold every clone; where another copy was compared, an unresolved V gene accounts for under half, and the others remain unexplained. That table gives V, J and clone size, and the DNA gave D and trimming. Present in this sample are around 100,000 clones, around 90% of which were seen just once. Under 5% of the sample belongs to the ten largest clones.

According to the study, the label for this sample's time point signals: peripheral blood 6 weeks after treatment start. A cohort of 25 to 30 patients with locally advanced or metastatic urothelial carcinoma, treated at Memorial Sloan Kettering on a trial protocol, was included. Peripheral blood mononuclear cells were collected pretreatment and during treatment, at between 1 and 8 total time points per patient. The Qiagen DNeasy Blood extraction kit was used to purify genomic DNA from total PBMCs and tumor samples. Collected pretreatment and during treatment, PBMCs were isolated and stored as previously described.

The source material was PBMCs, sampled around atezolizumab (anti-PD-L1) treatment. Here the chain combines TRBV27 and TRBJ1-3, with the D gene too uncertain to name. The TCR sequence derives from a man aged 60 to 69 with urothelial cancer. The sequenced DNA is TGTGCCAGCAGTACTGCCTTACCCCCTGGAAACACCATATATTTT. Translated, this is CASSTALPPGNTIYF.